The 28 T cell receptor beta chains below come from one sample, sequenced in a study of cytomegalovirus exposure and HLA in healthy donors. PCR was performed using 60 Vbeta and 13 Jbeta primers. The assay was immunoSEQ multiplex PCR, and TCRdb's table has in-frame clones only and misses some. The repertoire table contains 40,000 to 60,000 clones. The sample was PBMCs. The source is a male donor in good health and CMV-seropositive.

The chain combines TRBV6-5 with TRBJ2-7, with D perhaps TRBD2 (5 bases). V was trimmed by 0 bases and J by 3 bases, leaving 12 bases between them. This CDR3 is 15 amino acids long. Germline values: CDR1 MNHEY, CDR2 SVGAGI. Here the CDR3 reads CASSYSRGPNYEQYF. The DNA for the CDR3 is TGTGCCAGCAGTTACTCTCGAGGGCCCAACTACGAGCAGTACTTC.

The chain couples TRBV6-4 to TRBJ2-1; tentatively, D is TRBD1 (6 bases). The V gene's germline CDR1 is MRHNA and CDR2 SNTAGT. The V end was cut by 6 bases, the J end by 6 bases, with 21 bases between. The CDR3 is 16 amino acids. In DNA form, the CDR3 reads TGTGCCAGCAGCCCAGGGGACGTCTCTGGGCTCAATGAGCAGTTCTTC. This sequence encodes CASSPGDVSGLNEQFF.

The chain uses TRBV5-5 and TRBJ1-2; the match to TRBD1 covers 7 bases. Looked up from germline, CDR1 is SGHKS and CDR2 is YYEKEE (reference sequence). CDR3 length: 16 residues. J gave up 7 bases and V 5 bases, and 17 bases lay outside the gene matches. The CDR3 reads CASSSKSTGLRLGYTF. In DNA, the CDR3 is TGTGCCAGCAGTTCCAAATCGACAGGGCTCCGCCTTGGCTACACCTTC. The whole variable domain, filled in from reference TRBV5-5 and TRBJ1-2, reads DAGVTQSPTHLIKTRGQQVTLRCSPISGHKSVSWYQQVLGQGPQFIFQYYEKEERGRGNFPDRFSARQFPNYSSELNVNALLLGDSALYLCASSSKSTGLRLGYTFGSGTRLTVV.

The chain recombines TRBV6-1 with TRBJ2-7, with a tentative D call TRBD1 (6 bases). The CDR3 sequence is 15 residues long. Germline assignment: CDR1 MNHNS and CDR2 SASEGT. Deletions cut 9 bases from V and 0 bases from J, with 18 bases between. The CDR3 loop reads CARTRRDTFSYEQYF. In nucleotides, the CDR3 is TGTGCCAGGACGAGACGGGACACTTTCTCCTACGAGCAGTACTTC.

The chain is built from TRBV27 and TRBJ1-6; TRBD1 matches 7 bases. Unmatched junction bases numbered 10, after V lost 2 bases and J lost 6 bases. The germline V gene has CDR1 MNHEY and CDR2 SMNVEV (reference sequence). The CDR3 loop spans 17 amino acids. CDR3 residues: CASSLGTPGQTNSPLHF. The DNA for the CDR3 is TGTGCCAGCAGTTTAGGGACGCCGGGACAGACTAATTCACCCCTCCACTTT.

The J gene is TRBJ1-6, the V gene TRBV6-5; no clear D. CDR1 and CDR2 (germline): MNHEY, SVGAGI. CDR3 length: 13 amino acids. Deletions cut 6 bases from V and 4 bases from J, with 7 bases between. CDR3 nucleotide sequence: TGTGCCAGCAGGGGCCAATATAATTCACCCCTCCACTTT. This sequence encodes CASRGQYNSPLHF.

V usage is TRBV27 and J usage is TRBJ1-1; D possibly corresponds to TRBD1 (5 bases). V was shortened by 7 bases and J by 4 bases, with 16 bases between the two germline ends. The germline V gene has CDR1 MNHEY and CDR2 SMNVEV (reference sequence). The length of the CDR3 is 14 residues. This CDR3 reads CASTHGGGSTEAFF. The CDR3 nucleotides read TGTGCCAGCACCCATGGGGGGGGATCCACTGAAGCTTTCTTT.

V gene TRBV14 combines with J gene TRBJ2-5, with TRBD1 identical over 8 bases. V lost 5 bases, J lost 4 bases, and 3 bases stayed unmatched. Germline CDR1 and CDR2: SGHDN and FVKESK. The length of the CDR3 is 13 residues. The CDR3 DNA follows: TGTGCCAGCAGCGTTCAGGGGGCAGAGACCCAGTACTTC. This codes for CASSVQGAETQYF.

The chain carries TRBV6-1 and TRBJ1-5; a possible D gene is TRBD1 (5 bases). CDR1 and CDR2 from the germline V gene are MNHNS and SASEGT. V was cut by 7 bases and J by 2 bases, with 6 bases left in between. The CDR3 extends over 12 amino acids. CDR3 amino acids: CASTGGNQPQHF. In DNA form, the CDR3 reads TGTGCCAGCACGGGGGGCAATCAGCCCCAGCATTTT.

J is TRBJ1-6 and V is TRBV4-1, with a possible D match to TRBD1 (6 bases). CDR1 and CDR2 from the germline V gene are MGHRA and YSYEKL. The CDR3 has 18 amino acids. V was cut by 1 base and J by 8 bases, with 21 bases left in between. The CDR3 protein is CASSQAKRTASIHSPLHF. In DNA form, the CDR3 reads TGCGCCAGCAGCCAAGCGAAGAGGACAGCTTCGATACATTCACCCCTCCACTTT.

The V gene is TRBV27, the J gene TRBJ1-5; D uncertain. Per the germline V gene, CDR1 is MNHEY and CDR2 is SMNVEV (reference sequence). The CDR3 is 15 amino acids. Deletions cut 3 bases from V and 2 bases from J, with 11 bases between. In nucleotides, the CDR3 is TGTGCCAGCAGTTTTACCCTTGGAGGCAATCAGCCCCAGCATTTT. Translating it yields CASSFTLGGNQPQHF.

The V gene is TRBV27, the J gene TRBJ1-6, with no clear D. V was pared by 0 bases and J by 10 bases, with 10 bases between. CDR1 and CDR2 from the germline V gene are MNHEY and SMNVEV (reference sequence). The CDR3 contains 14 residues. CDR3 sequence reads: CASSLSNLMSPLHF. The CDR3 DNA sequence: TGTGCCAGCAGTTTATCCAATCTAATGTCACCCCTCCACTTT.

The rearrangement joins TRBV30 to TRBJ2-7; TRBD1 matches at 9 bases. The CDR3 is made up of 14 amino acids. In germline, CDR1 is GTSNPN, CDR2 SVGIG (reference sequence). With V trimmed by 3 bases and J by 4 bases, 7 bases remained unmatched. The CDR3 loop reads CAWSLGQGMYEQYF. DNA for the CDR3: TGTGCCTGGAGCTTGGGACAGGGAATGTACGAGCAGTACTTC.

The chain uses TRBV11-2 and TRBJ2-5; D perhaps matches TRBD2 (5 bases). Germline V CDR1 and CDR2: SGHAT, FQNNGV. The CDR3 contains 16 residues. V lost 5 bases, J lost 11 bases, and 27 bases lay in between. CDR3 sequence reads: CASSPLLLGSTGEQYF. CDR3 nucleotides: TGTGCCAGCAGCCCACTCTTGCTCGGCAGCACCGGGGAGCAGTACTTC.

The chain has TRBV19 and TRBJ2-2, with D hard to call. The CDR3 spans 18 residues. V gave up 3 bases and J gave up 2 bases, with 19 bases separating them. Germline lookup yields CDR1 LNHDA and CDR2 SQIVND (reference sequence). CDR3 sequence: CASSIPLYVRPNTGELFF. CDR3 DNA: TGTGCCAGTAGTATCCCCCTGTATGTGCGCCCCAACACCGGGGAGCTGTTTTTT.

The CDR3 sequence: CASSIGLGMSSEQYF. The CDR3 DNA reads TGTGCCAGTAGTATAGGACTGGGTATGTCTTCCGAGCAGTACTTC. The chain joins TRBV19 to TRBJ2-7; D ambiguous. The V and J ends lost 1 base and 6 bases respectively, with 16 bases between them. The CDR3 consists of 15 residues. Germline assignment: CDR1 LNHDA and CDR2 SQIVND (reference sequence).

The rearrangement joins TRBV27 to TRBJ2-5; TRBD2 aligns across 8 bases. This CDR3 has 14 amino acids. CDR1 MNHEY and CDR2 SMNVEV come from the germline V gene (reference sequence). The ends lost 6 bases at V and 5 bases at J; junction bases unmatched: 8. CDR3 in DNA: TGTGCCAGCAGGAGTAGCGGGGTATTGGAGACCCAGTACTTC. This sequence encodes CASRSSGVLETQYF.

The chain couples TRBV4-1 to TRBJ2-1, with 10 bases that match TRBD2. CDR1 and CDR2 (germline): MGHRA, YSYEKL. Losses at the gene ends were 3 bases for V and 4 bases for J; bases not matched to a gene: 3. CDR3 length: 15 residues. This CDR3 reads CASSQDSGGYNEQFF. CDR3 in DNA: TGCGCCAGCAGCCAGGATAGCGGGGGGTACAATGAGCAGTTCTTC.

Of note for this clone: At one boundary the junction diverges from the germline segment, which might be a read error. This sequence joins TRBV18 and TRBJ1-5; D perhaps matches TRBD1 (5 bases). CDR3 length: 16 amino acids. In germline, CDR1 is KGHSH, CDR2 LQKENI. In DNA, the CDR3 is TGTGCCAGCTCACCACCCGGGGCAGGCGGGGGTCAGCCCCAGCAGTTT. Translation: CASSPPGAGGGQPQQF.

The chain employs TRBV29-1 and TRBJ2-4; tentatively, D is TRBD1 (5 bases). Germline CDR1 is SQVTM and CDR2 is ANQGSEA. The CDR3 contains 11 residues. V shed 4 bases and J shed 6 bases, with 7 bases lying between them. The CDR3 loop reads CSVGGSNIQYF. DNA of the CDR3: TGCAGCGTTGGGGGCTCAAACATTCAGTACTTC.

Here the CDR3 DNA reads TGCGCCAGCAGCTCCCCCCAGGGGGAGACCCAGTACTTC. Its translation is CASSSPQGETQYF. The chain recombines TRBV5-1 with TRBJ2-5, with a weak D call TRBD1 (6 bases). CDR3 length equals 13 residues. Germline CDR1 is SGHRS and CDR2 is YFSETQ. V lost 3 bases and J lost 5, with 11 bases in between.

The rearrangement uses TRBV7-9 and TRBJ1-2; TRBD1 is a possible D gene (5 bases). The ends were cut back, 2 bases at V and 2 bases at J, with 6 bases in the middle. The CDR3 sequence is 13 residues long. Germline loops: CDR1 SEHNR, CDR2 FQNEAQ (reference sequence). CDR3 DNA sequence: TGTGCCAGCAGCTTACCAGGGAACTATGGCTACACCTTC. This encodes CASSLPGNYGYTF.

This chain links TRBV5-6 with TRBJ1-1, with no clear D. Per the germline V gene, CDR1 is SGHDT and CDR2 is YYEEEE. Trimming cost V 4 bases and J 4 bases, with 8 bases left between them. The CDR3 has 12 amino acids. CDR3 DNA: TGTGCCAGCAGCATGAGGGCCACTGAAGCTTTCTTT. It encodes CASSMRATEAFF.

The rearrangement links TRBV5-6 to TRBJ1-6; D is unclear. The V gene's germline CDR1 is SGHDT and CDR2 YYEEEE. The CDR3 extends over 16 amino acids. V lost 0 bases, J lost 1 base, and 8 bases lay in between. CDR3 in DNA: TGTGCCAGCAGCTTGGTGGCGGGTTCCTATAATTCACCCCTCCACTTT. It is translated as CASSLVAGSYNSPLHF.

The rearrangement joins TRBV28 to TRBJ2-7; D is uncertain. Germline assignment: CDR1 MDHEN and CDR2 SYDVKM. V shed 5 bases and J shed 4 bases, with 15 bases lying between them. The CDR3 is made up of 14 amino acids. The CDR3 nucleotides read TGTGCCAGCAGTCAGACCCGAGGATTATACGAGCAGTACTTC. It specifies CASSQTRGLYEQYF.

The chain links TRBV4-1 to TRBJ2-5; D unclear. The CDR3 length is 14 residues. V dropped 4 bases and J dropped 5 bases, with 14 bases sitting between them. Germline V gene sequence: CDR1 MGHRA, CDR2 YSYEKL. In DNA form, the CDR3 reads TGCGCCAGCAGCCGTTTGGCAGGCGTCGAGACCCAGTACTTC. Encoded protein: CASSRLAGVETQYF.

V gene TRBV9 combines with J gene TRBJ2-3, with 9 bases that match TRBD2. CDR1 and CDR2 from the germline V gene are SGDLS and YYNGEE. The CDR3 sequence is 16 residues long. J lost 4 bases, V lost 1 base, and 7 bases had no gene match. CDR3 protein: CASSVLRGGLPDTQYF. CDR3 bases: TGTGCCAGCAGCGTACTGCGGGGGGGCCTTCCAGATACGCAGTATTTT. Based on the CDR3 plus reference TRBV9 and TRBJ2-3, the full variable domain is DSGVTQTPKHLITATGQRVTLRCSPRSGDLSVYWYQQSLDQGLQFLIQYYNGEERAKGNILERFSAQQFPDLHSELNLSSLELGDSALYFCASSVLRGGLPDTQYFGPGTRLTVL.

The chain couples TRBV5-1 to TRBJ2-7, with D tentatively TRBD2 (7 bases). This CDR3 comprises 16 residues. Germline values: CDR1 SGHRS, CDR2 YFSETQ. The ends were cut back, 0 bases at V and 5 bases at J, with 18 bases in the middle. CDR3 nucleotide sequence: TGCGCCAGCAGCTTGGAGGGGGGGGTAAAAGGACACGAGCAGTACTTC. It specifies CASSLEGGVKGHEQYF.